This T cell receptor (beta chain) emerged from a study of PD-1 blockade in classical Hodgkin lymphoma. The length of the CDR3 is 12 residues. Germline values: CDR1 GTSNPN, CDR2 SVGIG (reference sequence). Method: immunoSEQ multiplex PCR; TCRdb's copy keeps in-frame clones and lacks some. The sample lists approximately 80,000 clones, around 90% seen once, with 20% to 25% in the top ten. Every patient relapsed after autologous stem cell transplantation, and brentuximab vedotin exposure varied. Complete response, partial response or progressive disease made up the best responses. This receptor was taken from a human donor with classical Hodgkin lymphoma. The rearrangement links TRBV30 to TRBJ2-7; 8 nucleotides match TRBD1. The sample was peripheral blood mononuclear cells (PBMCs), taken at baseline. CDR3 amino acids: CGGQEGTYEQYF. CDR3 nucleotides: TGTGGGGGACAGGAGGGTACCTACGAGCAGTACTTC.